Presented here are 6 T cell receptor beta chains from one specimen sequenced in a study of vaccination effects on CD4 cells after COVID-19. These receptors lack a known antigen. Before sequencing took place, the ViraFEST assay used viral peptide pools to expand antigen-specific CD4+ T cells. Following a roughly eleven-day culture, CD4+ T cells were purified. People in the vaccine group had not been infected with SARS-CoV-2 before, and their nucleocapsid antibodies were negative. Method: immunoSEQ multiplex PCR; TCRdb's copy keeps in-frame clones and lacks some. The sample has tens of thousands of clones; approximately 72% are singletons. Source: CD4+ T cells from PBMCs cultured with HCoV-NL63 spike peptides, taken before COVID-19 vaccination. The receptors shown here come from a human donor who received a COVID-19 vaccine.

The V gene is TRBV24-1, the J gene TRBJ1-2, with D hard to call. This CDR3 is built from 14 residues. Germline V gene data show CDR1 as KGHDR and CDR2 as SFDVKD. V was trimmed by 5 bases and J by 7 bases, leaving 16 bases between them. CDR3 protein: CATSAGRVSSGYTF. The CDR3 DNA is TGTGCCACCAGTGCGGGGAGGGTTTCGAGTGGCTACACCTTC.

The chain employs TRBV4-3 and TRBJ1-2; TRBD1 aligns across 10 bases. CDR1 is LGHNA, CDR2 YSLEER, per germline. Trimming removed 1 base from V and 5 bases from J; junction bases left unmatched: 1. There are 14 residues in the CDR3. This chain's CDR3 is CASSQGTGGYGYTF. The CDR3 DNA reads as TGCGCCAGCAGCCAAGGGACAGGGGGGTATGGCTACACCTTC.

The chain joins TRBV6-5 to TRBJ1-1; 10 bases align to TRBD1. Trimming cost V 4 bases and J 0 bases; bases outside gene matches: 2. The CDR3 runs 15 residues. Germline values: CDR1 MNHEY, CDR2 SVGAGI. CDR3 in DNA: TGTGCCAGCAGTTGGACAGGGGGTATGAACACTGAAGCTTTCTTT. This gives the protein CASSWTGGMNTEAFF.

This chain joins TRBV30 and TRBJ1-5; D remains ambiguous. Germline loops: CDR1 GTSNPN, CDR2 SVGIG (reference sequence). Deletions cut 6 bases from V and 0 bases from J, with 12 bases between. There are 14 residues in the CDR3. CDR3 in amino acids: CACAGGYSNQPQHF. CDR3 coding DNA: TGTGCCTGCGCGGGCGGATATAGCAATCAGCCCCAGCATTTT. The variable domain in full, completed from reference TRBV30 and TRBJ1-5, reads SQTIHQWPATLVQPVGSPLSLECTVEGTSNPNLYWYRQAAGRGLQLLFYSVGIGQISSEVPQNLSASRPQDRQFILSSKKLLLSDSGFYLCACAGGYSNQPQHFGDGTRLSIL.

The chain uses TRBV6-2 or TRBV6-3 and TRBJ2-3, with unresolved D. V was pared by 0 bases and J by 2 bases, with 15 bases between. The CDR3 has 17 amino acids. The germline CDR1 and CDR2 sequences are MNHEY and SVGEGT. CDR3 residues: CASSYSSGLGFTDTQYF. The CDR3 bases are TGTGCCAGCAGTTACTCGTCTGGGCTGGGCTTCACAGATACGCAGTATTTT.

This rearrangement joins TRBV11-2 to TRBJ2-3; 15 bases map to TRBD2. The CDR3 runs to 17 residues. The V gene end was trimmed by 5 bases and the J gene end by 5 bases; junction bases not matched to a gene: 8. In germline, CDR1 is SGHAT, CDR2 FQNNGV. DNA for the CDR3: TGTGCCAGCAGCCGAGGACTAGCGGGGGGGCCGGGAGATACGCAGTATTTT. This translates into CASSRGLAGGPGDTQYF.